This entry concerns a single T cell receptor beta chain. As yet, its antigen is unknown. A read error is possible here, since a much larger clone lies one base away. RNA was extracted from bulk tissue without any cell sorting. This sample stems from a study of tumor and adjacent non-tumor tissue in lung cancer. Overall study context: Patients comprised about a dozen adenocarcinoma, a couple of squamous cell carcinoma and 1 small cell lung cancer. Stage I to III disease affected some 11 men and roughly five women aged 31 to 76.

Overall study findings and caveats: In normal lung, the top 100 clones were significantly more dominant than in tumor.

The germline V gene has CDR1 LNHDA and CDR2 SQIVND (reference sequence). CDR3 size: 15 residues. TCRbeta libraries were built with three rounds of nested PCR, modified from ARM-PCR. Each CDR3 protein is one row after TCRdb ran MiXCR on the multiplex PCR reads. Among some 80,000 distinct CDR3 sequences listed, approximately 77% were seen once. This sequence was found in a woman in her thirties or forties with non-small cell lung cancer. The sample taken for sequencing was lung tumor tissue. This chain connects TRBV19 to TRBJ1-5; tentatively, D is TRBD1 (6 bases). CDR3 bases: TGTGACAGTAGGGGGAGCCTCGACCCCAATCAGCCCCAGCATTTT. Its protein product is CDSRGSLDPNQPQHF.